This T cell receptor (beta chain) was recorded in a study of T-cell reconstitution after alpha-beta-depleted transplantation in children. Unique molecular identifiers tagged the TCRbeta library. MiXCR, applied by TCRdb to the PCR reads, yields one record per CDR3 protein. The sample has some 550,000 distinct CDR3 sequences, 15% to 20% seen once. The CDR3 totals 18 residues. J lost 2 bases, V lost 3 bases, and 9 bases had no gene match. Germline CDR1 reads LNHDA; CDR2 reads SQIVND (reference sequence). The sequencing used PBMCs from the stem cell graft donor, collected from the stem cell graft. The sequence was obtained from a human donor who donated a stem cell graft to a child with acute lymphoblastic leukemia. The rearrangement joins TRBV19 to TRBJ2-2; 10 bases map to TRBD2. The CDR3 sequence is CASSIGLAGVANTGELFF. CDR3 bases: TGTGCCAGTAGTATCGGTCTAGCGGGAGTGGCCAACACCGGGGAGCTGTTTTTT.